This T cell receptor (beta chain) was sequenced for a study of CD8 T cells in Susac syndrome. It was with random hexamers that roughly 0.45 to 1 ug RNA was reverse transcribed. TCRdb fed the immunoSEQ multiplex PCR reads into MiXCR, producing one record per CDR3 protein. The sample has 90,000 or so distinct CDR3 sequences, over 80% seen once. Trimming took 0 bases from V and 2 from J, leaving 10 bases between them. Germline CDR1 LGHNA, CDR2 YNFKEQ. The CDR3 totals 15 residues. The TCR sequence derives from a human donor in good health. Specimen: CD8+ T cells from PBMCs. This chain uses TRBV4-2 with TRBJ1-2, with a weak D call TRBD1 (5 bases). The CDR3 protein is CASSQEPGGNYGYTF. In nucleotides, the CDR3 is TGTGCCAGCAGCCAAGAACCCGGGGGGAACTATGGCTACACCTTC.